The rows below give T cell receptor beta chains drawn from one sample of a study of response to subunit inactivated influenza vaccine. MiXCR, run by TCRdb on the RT-PCR reads, gives a single entry per CDR3 protein. The sample consists of approximately 310,000 distinct CDR3 sequences, 20% to 25% of them appearing once. The input for sequencing was PBMCs from blood, taken approximately 20 months after vaccination. The receptors stem from a man between 45 and 75 years old who received an inactivated influenza vaccine. Both conserved end residues are part of each CDR3. The D gene is left open where the match is weak. Clone size is stated in some rows and not others, as once, few, many or a class when expanded.

V: TRBV6-2/TRBV6-3
size: many
D: TRBD1
J: TRBJ1-1
CDR3: CASSYDRDTEAFF
DNA: TGTGCCAGCAGTTATGACAGGGACACTGAAGCTTTCTTT

V: TRBV3-1
size: NA
D: NA
J: TRBJ1-3
CDR3: CASSIRLSGNTIYF
DNA: TGTGCCAGCAGCATAAGACTCAGCGGAAACACCATATATTTT

V: TRBV20-1
size: NA
D: TRBD1
J: TRBJ1-5
CDR3: CSARPLGQDYSNQPQHF
DNA: TGCAGTGCTAGGCCCCTAGGACAGGACTATAGCAATCAGCCCCAGCATTTT

V: TRBV7-9
size: NA
D: TRBD2
J: TRBJ2-7
CDR3: CASSWEGEQYF
DNA: TGTGCCAGCAGCTGGGAGGGCGAGCAGTACTTC

V: TRBV18
size: few
D: TRBD1
J: TRBJ1-1
CDR3: CASSRDREIGNTEAFF
DNA: TGTGCCAGCTCACGGGACAGGGAGATTGGGAACACTGAAGCTTTCTTT

V: TRBV29-1
size: NA
D: TRBD2
J: TRBJ2-7
CDR3: CSVRGTSAYSYEQYF
DNA: TGCAGCGTTAGGGGGACTAGCGCTTACTCCTACGAGCAGTACTTC

V: TRBV7-8
size: NA
D: NA
J: TRBJ1-5
CDR3: CASSPWEGQPQHF
DNA: TGTGCCAGCAGCCCTTGGGAAGGGCAGCCCCAGCATTTT

V: TRBV10-3
size: few
D: NA
J: TRBJ1-1
CDR3: CAISTQGGVAEAFF
DNA: TGTGCCATCAGTACTCAGGGAGGGGTCGCTGAAGCTTTCTTT

V: TRBV20-1
size: once
D: TRBD1
J: TRBJ2-3
CDR3: CSANDRGPGDSQYF
DNA: TGCAGTGCAAATGACAGGGGCCCCGGAGATTCGCAGTATTTT

V: TRBV6-1
size: few
D: NA
J: TRBJ1-1
CDR3: CASRRYRSGNAPEAFF
DNA: TGTGCCAGCAGACGCTACCGATCCGGTAATGCTCCTGAAGCTTTCTTT

V: TRBV3-1
size: few
D: TRBD1
J: TRBJ1-1
CDR3: CASSQVAGGGYTEAFF
DNA: TGTGCCAGCAGCCAAGTGGCAGGGGGAGGGTACACTGAAGCTTTCTTT

V: TRBV5-5
size: NA
D: NA
J: TRBJ2-3
CDR3: CASSLWQTSTDTQYF
DNA: TGTGCCAGCAGCTTGTGGCAGACCTCCACAGATACGCAGTATTTT

V: TRBV7-2
size: NA
D: NA
J: TRBJ1-2
CDR3: CASSLGSADTF
DNA: TGTGCCAGCAGCTTAGGCAGTGCTGACACCTTC

V: TRBV20-1
size: NA
D: NA
J: TRBJ1-1
CDR3: CSARDIVPGSYTEAFF
DNA: TGCAGTGCTAGGGACATCGTTCCAGGGAGTTATACTGAAGCTTTCTTT

V: TRBV12-3/TRBV12-4
size: few
D: NA
J: TRBJ1-5
CDR3: CASSFEISGRHRGGNQPQHF
DNA: TGTGCCAGCAGTTTCGAAATTTCTGGTAGACATCGCGGGGGCAATCAGCCCCAGCATTTT

V: TRBV6-1
size: few
D: NA
J: TRBJ1-2
CDR3: CASSDRTASYGYTF
DNA: TGTGCCAGCAGCGACCGGACGGCCTCCTATGGCTACACCTTC

V: TRBV6-5
size: few
D: TRBD1
J: TRBJ1-2
CDR3: CASSYYVGTGGSYGYTF
DNA: TGTGCCAGCAGTTACTATGTAGGGACAGGAGGATCCTATGGCTACACCTTC

V: TRBV20-1
size: few
D: NA
J: TRBJ1-6
CDR3: CSATHKVTYNSPLHF
DNA: TGCAGTGCTACCCACAAGGTTACCTATAATTCACCCCTCCACTTT

V: TRBV11-2
size: NA
D: TRBD2
J: TRBJ2-1
CDR3: CASSSSSGGHNEQFF
DNA: TGTGCCAGCAGCTCCTCTAGCGGGGGGCATAATGAGCAGTTCTTC

V: TRBV4-3
size: NA
D: NA
J: TRBJ1-1
CDR3: CASSQDQGMNTEAFF
DNA: TGCGCCAGCAGCCAAGATCAGGGGATGAACACTGAAGCTTTCTTT

V: TRBV19
size: NA
D: NA
J: TRBJ2-7
CDR3: CASSPRPGYEQYF
DNA: TGTGCCAGTAGCCCACGTCCGGGTTACGAGCAGTACTTC

V: TRBV5-1
size: many
D: TRBD1
J: TRBJ1-1
CDR3: CASSVGTGRVTEAFF
DNA: TGCGCCAGCAGCGTCGGGACAGGGAGGGTCACTGAAGCTTTCTTT

V: TRBV12-3/TRBV12-4
size: NA
D: TRBD1
J: TRBJ2-7
CDR3: CASSGTGELAYEQYF
DNA: TGTGCCAGCAGTGGGACAGGGGAACTCGCCTACGAGCAGTACTTC

V: TRBV5-4
size: NA
D: NA
J: TRBJ2-5
CDR3: CASSLPNGNETQYF
DNA: TGTGCCAGCAGCTTGCCGAATGGAAATGAGACCCAGTACTTC

V: TRBV20-1
size: few
D: NA
J: TRBJ1-5
CDR3: CSARAPGIGNQPQHF
DNA: TGCAGTGCCCGGGCCCCGGGCATCGGCAATCAGCCCCAGCATTTT

V: TRBV24-1
size: few
D: NA
J: TRBJ1-5
CDR3: CATSDSNQPQHF
DNA: TGTGCCACCAGTGATTCAAATCAGCCCCAGCATTTT

V: TRBV4-3
size: few
D: TRBD1
J: TRBJ1-2
CDR3: CASSQSLLRTGSPAGGYTF
DNA: TGCGCCAGCAGCCAATCCCTCCTAAGGACAGGGTCTCCTGCGGGTGGCTACACCTTC

V: TRBV27
size: NA
D: TRBD1
J: TRBJ2-7
CDR3: CASSGLSGTGSYEQYF
DNA: TGTGCCAGCAGTGGGTTATCCGGGACAGGCTCTTACGAGCAGTACTTC

V: TRBV12-3/TRBV12-4
size: many
D: NA
J: TRBJ1-3
CDR3: CASSSGTVSSGNTIYF
DNA: TGTGCCAGCAGTTCCGGGACGGTCAGCTCTGGAAACACCATATATTTT

V: TRBV28
size: NA
D: TRBD1
J: TRBJ2-7
CDR3: CASSLFRDRGVEQYF
DNA: TGTGCCAGCAGTTTATTTCGGGACAGGGGTGTGGAGCAGTACTTC